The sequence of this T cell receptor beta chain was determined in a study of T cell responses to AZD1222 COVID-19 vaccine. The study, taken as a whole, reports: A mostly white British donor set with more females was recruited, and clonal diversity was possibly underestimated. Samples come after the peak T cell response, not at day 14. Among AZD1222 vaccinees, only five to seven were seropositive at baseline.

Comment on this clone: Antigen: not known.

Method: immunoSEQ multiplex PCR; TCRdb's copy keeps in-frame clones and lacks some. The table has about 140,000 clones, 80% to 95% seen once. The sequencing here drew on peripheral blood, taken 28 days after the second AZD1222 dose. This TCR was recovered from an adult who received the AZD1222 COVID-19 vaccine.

CDR3 DNA: TGTGCCAGCAGCAAACCGACGGGTCGGCTAAATAATTCACCCCTCCACTTT. Protein: CASSKPTGRLNNSPLHF. The chain couples TRBV7-2 to TRBJ1-6, with D hard to call. The germline V and J ends were trimmed by 5 bases and 5 bases, with 19 bases remaining between them. The CDR3 has 17 residues. Germline assignment: CDR1 SGHTA and CDR2 FQGNSA.